These 7 T cell receptor beta chains originate from one sample sequenced in a study of cytomegalovirus exposure and HLA in healthy donors. The primer mix had 60 Vbeta and 13 Jbeta primers. TCRdb keeps only in-frame clones here, not all; method: immunoSEQ multiplex PCR. This sample has approximately 100,000 clones, with 79% found just once. Sample: PBMCs. The receptor set was obtained from a female donor in good health and CMV-seropositive.

The chain is built from TRBV7-9 and TRBJ2-7; 10 bases match TRBD1. V was clipped by 5 bases and J by 5 bases; unmatched bases: 9. The CDR3 consists of 15 residues. The germline CDR1 and CDR2 sequences are SEHNR and FQNEAQ (reference sequence). Written as DNA, the CDR3 is TGTGCCAGCAGCGCCGGGACAGGGGTTCTTAACGAGCAGTACTTC. Its translation: CASSAGTGVLNEQYF. Looking up the rest from reference TRBV7-9 and TRBJ2-7 gives the full variable domain: DTGVSQNPRHKITKRGQNVTFRCDPISEHNRLYWYRQTLGQGPEFLTYFQNEAQLEKSRLLSDRFSAERPKGSFSTLEIQRTEQGDSAMYLCASSAGTGVLNEQYFGPGTRLTVT.

The V gene is TRBV2, the J gene TRBJ2-2; 7 nucleotides align to TRBD2. CDR3 length: 15 amino acids. Germline assignment: CDR1 SNHLY and CDR2 FYNNEI. J gave up 7 bases and V 5 bases, and 10 bases lay outside the gene matches. The CDR3 region is CASSSRTSGVGELFF. CDR3 DNA: TGTGCCAGCAGTTCTAGGACTAGTGGTGTCGGGGAGCTGTTTTTT.

The sample holds a few counts of this clone. The chain has TRBV30 and TRBJ1-5; 9 bases match TRBD1. The germline V gene has CDR1 GTSNPN and CDR2 SVGIG (reference sequence). The CDR3 runs to 16 residues. Trimming at V came to 1 base and at J to 4 bases, leaving 8 bases not matched to a gene. CDR3 DNA sequence: TGTGCCTGGAGTGCCGGTCGGGGACAGGGAAATCAGCCCCAGCATTTT. Translating it yields CAWSAGRGQGNQPQHF. The whole variable domain, filled in from reference TRBV30 and TRBJ1-5, reads SQTIHQWPATLVQPVGSPLSLECTVEGTSNPNLYWYRQAAGRGLQLLFYSVGIGQISSEVPQNLSASRPQDRQFILSSKKLLLSDSGFYLCAWSAGRGQGNQPQHFGDGTRLSIL.

This clone was observed a single time. V and J are TRBV7-8 and TRBJ1-1; D uncertain. CDR3 length: 14 residues. The germline V gene has CDR1 SGHVS and CDR2 FQNEAQ. Trimming cost V 8 bases and J 1 base, with 14 bases left between them. CDR3 DNA: TGTGCCAGCTGCCCTAACGCCTGGAACACTGAAGCTTTCTTT. Encoded protein: CASCPNAWNTEAFF.

This chain connects TRBV6-4 to TRBJ2-3; D is possibly TRBD2 (6 bases). Germline assignment: CDR1 MRHNA and CDR2 SNTAGT. CDR3 length: 16 residues. V lost 0 bases and J 3 bases, leaving 13 bases between the germline ends. The CDR3 DNA reads TGTGCCAGCAGTGACTCGGCGGGGTCGGATACAGATACGCAGTATTTT. As protein: CASSDSAGSDTDTQYF.

The chain combines TRBV18 with TRBJ2-3; tentative D call: TRBD1 (6 bases). The CDR3 covers 15 residues. The V end was cut by 2 bases, the J end by 3 bases, with 12 bases between. The germline V gene encodes CDR1 KGHSH and CDR2 LQKENI. CDR3 loop: CASSPDGTRTDTQYF. DNA for the CDR3: TGTGCCAGCTCACCAGACGGGACAAGGACAGATACGCAGTATTTT.

V gene TRBV27 combines with J gene TRBJ2-5; D unresolved. V was shortened by 8 bases and J by 0 bases, with 4 bases between the two germline ends. Germline V gene data show CDR1 as MNHEY and CDR2 as SMNVEV (reference sequence). CDR3 size: 11 residues. Here the CDR3 reads CASPNQETQYF. Written as DNA, the CDR3 is TGTGCCAGCCCAAACCAAGAGACCCAGTACTTC.